This T cell receptor (beta chain) was identified in a study of T cell responses to AZD1222 COVID-19 vaccine (dated by TCRdb to the early 2020s). General notes on the study: AZD1222 recipients with second doses at about 4 weeks or about 12 weeks were pooled, because spike-specific TCR depth and breadth did not differ between schedules. TCR sequencing was performed for approximately 240 trial participants, of whom about 200 were given two doses of AZD1222 and around 26 were given two doses of MenACWY control vaccine. Enrollment into the trials was organized by age into subgroups of 18-55, 56-69 and 70-plus years, and those subgroups contained roughly 140, 27 and 60 TCR-sequenced participants, respectively.

Overall study results and their limits: In the small 56-69-year group, the increase in depth fell short of significance, most likely because of low power. Most participants were white British and females outnumbered males, and the authors suggested that clonal diversity may have been underestimated. A significant rise in spike-specific TCR breadth and depth was observed after two AZD1222 doses relative to day 0 and relative to MenACWY recipients. Reportedly, almost half of the unique spike-specific TCRs recognized epitopes lying outside the regions that are mutated in the B.1.351 and B.1.1.7 variants. Conclusions about previously exposed vaccinees are limited because only five to seven AZD1222 recipients were SARS-CoV-2 seropositive at baseline. Because no day 14 peak-response samples were available, repertoires were characterized only after the peak T cell response. Vaccine-associated CD4 TCRs spanned the whole spike protein, with dominant responses in regions 160-218 and 743-854.

What this sample's time point label stands for: baseline before first vaccination. Vaccinee samples came from UK trials COV001 and COV002, including a single-blind randomized controlled phase 2/3 trial of AZD1222 (ChAdOx1 nCoV-19) in healthy adults. For TCRbeta chain sequencing, PBMC samples were collected from trial participants at day 0 and at day 28 after the second dose. A remark on this clone: Its antigen is unknown. Base qualities are missing; no much larger clone stands one base away.

The CDR3 regions of human TCRbeta chains were subjected to immunosequencing. As for the original processing: TCRs in the repertoires were matched against a reference library of SARS-CoV-2-specific TCRs that had been generated with the MIRA antigen-specificity platform. Breadth was defined as the fraction of unique TCRs that were SARS-CoV-2-associated. Depth was defined as the fraction of total T cells that were SARS-CoV-2-associated. Using the MIRA data, every spike-specific TCR was mapped to the spike region that the TCR reacted to and assigned to either a CD4 or a CD8 class. Log10-transformed breadth and depth values were compared by one-way ANOVA with Sidak's multiple comparisons tests. Sourced from immuneACCESS, this table was stored by TCRdb with only in-frame sequences that have V and J called. A share of the clones is absent; for the studies checked, an unresolved V gene accounts for under half, and the remainder has no known explanation. The V and J calls and clone size were taken over from that table, and D and trimming were inferred from the DNA. Within this sample are more than 100,000 clones, with approximately 90% of them counted one time only. The top ten constitute roughly 3.5% of the sample.

V is pared back by 5 bases and J by 6 bases, with 11 bases lying between the germline termini. Reading from cysteine to phenylalanine, the CDR3 counts 12 amino acids. CDR3 DNA only is kept here, 36 bases in frame from base 1. This sequence was found in an adult in good health. The chain links TRBV12-3 or TRBV12-4 with TRBJ2-7; the D gene assignment is ambiguous. The sample consisted of peripheral blood, taken on day 0 of AZD1222 vaccination. The DNA sequence is TGTGCCAGCAGTCGGACCGCGTCCGAGCAGTACTTC. It translates as CASSRTASEQYF.